This T cell receptor (beta chain) came from a study of blood T cell repertoires in COVID-19. The table came from immunoSEQ multiplex PCR; TCRdb's copy has only in-frame clones and leaves some out. The sample yields approximately 160,000 clones, about 83% seen once. Germline V gives CDR1 KGHDR, CDR2 SFDVKD. V dropped 1 base and J dropped 8; count of bases not matched to a gene: 1. CDR3 size: 13 residues. V gene TRBV24-1 combines with J gene TRBJ1-2; TRBD1 aligns across 9 bases. The receptor was derived from a man in his 70s who had recovered from COVID-19. Specimen: peripheral blood. CDR3 sequence reads: CATSDLQGAGYTF. In nucleotides, the CDR3 is TGTGCCACCAGTGATTTACAGGGGGCCGGCTACACCTTC.